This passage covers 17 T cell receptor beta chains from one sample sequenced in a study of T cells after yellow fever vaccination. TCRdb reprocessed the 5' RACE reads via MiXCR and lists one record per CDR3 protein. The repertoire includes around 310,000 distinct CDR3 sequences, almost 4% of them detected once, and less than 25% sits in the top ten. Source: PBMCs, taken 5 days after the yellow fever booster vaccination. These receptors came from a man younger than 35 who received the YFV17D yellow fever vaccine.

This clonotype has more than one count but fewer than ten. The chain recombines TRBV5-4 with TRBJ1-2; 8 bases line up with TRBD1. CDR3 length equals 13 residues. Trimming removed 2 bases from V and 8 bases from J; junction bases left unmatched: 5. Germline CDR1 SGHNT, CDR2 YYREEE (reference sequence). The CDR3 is CASSFGQGRGYTF. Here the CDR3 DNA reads TGTGCCAGCAGCTTCGGACAGGGCCGCGGCTACACCTTC.

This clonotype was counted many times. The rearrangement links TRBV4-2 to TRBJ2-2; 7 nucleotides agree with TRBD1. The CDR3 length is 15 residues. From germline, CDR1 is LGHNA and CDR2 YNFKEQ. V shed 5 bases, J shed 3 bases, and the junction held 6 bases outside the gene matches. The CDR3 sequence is CASSSGTEDTGELFF. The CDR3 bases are TGTGCCAGCAGCTCCGGGACAGAAGACACCGGGGAGCTGTTTTTT.

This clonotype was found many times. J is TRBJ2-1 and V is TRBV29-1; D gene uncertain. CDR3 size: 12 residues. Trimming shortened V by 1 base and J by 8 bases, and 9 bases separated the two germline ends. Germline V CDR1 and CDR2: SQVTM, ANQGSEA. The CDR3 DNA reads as TGCAGCGTTGAAGGCGGCCCCCATGAGCAGTTCTTC. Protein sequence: CSVEGGPHEQFF.

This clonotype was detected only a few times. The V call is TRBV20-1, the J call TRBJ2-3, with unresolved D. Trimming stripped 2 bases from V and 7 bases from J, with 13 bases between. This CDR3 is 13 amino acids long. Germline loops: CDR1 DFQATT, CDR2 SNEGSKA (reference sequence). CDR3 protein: CSARPYQENTQYF. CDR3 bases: TGCAGTGCTAGACCATACCAGGAGAATACGCAGTATTTT.

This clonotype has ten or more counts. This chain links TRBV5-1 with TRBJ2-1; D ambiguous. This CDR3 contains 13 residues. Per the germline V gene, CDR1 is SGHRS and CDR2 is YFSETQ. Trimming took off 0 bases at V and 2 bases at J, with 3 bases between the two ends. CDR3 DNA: TGCGCCAGCAGCTTGGCGACCTACAATGAGCAGTTCTTC. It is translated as CASSLATYNEQFF.

CDR3 nucleotide sequence: TGTGCCAGCAGCTTTGGGACAGGGACCACAGATACGCAGTATTTT. It translates to CASSFGTGTTDTQYF. The genes are TRBV11-1 and TRBJ2-3; 9 nucleotides align to TRBD1. CDR1 and CDR2 from the germline V gene are SGHAT and FQDESV (reference sequence). V shed 3 bases, J shed 2 bases, and the junction held 3 bases outside the gene matches. The CDR3 contains 15 residues.

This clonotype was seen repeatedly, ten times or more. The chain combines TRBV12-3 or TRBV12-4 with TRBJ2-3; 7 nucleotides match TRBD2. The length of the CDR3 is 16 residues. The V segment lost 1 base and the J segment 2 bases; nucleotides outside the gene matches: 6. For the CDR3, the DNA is TGTGCCAGCAGTTTAGTGTCGACTAGCAACACAGATACGCAGTATTTT. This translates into CASSLVSTSNTDTQYF.

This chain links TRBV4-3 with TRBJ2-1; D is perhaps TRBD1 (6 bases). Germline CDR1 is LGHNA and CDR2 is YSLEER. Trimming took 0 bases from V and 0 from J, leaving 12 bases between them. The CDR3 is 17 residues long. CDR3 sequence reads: CASSQDRGGPSYNEQFF. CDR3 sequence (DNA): TGCGCCAGCAGCCAAGATCGAGGGGGACCCTCCTACAATGAGCAGTTCTTC.

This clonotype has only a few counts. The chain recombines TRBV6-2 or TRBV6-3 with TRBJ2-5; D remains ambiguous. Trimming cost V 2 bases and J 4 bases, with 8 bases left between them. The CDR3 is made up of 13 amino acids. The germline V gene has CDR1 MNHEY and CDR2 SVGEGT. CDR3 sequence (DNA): TGTGCCAGCAGTTACCGTCGCCGAGAGACCCAGTACTTC. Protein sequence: CASSYRRRETQYF.

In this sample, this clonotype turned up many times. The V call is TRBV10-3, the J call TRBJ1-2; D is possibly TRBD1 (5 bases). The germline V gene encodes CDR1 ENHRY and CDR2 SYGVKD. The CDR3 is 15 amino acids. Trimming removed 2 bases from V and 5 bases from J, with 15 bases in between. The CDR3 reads CAISEPTIGGYGYTF. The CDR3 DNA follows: TGTGCCATCAGTGAGCCCACTATCGGGGGGTATGGCTACACCTTC.

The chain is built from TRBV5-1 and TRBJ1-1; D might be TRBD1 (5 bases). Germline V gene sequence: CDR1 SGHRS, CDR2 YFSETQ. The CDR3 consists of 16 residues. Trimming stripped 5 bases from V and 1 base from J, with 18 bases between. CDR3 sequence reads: CASSLRLGGANTEAFF. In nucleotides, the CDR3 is TGCGCCAGCAGTTTGCGGCTTGGAGGGGCGAACACTGAAGCTTTCTTT.

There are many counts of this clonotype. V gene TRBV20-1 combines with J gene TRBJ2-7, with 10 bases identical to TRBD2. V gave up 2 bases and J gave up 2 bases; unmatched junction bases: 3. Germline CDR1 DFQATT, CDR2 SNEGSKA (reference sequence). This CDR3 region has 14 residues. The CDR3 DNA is TGCAGTGCTAGATCCGGGACTAGCGCCTACGAGCAGTACGTC. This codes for CSARSGTSAYEQYV.

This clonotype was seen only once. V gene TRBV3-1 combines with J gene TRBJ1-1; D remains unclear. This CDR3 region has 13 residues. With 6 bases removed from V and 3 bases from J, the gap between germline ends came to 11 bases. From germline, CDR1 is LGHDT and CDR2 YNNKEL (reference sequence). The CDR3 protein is CASRPTAYTEAFF. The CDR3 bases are TGTGCCAGCAGGCCCACAGCTTACACTGAAGCTTTCTTT.

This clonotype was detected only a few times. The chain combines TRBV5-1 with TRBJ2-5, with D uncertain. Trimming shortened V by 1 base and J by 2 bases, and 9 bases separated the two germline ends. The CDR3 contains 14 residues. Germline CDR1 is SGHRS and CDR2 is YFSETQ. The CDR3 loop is CASSLMPDQETQYF. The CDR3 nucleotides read TGCGCCAGCAGCTTGATGCCAGATCAAGAGACCCAGTACTTC.

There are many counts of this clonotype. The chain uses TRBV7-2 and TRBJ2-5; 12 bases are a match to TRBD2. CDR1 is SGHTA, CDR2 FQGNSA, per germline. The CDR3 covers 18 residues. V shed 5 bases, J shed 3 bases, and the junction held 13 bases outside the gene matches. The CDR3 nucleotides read TGTGCCAGCAGCCGTCTAGCGGGGGGGCCAGGGTTCGAAGAGACCCAGTACTTC. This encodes CASSRLAGGPGFEETQYF.

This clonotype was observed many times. The CDR3 sequence: CASSPFTGTVTSEQFF. The DNA of the CDR3 is TGTGCCAGCAGCCCGTTCACCGGGACAGTTACAAGTGAGCAGTTCTTC. The chain couples TRBV11-2 to TRBJ2-1, with 7 positions matching TRBD1. Per the germline V gene, CDR1 is SGHAT and CDR2 is FQNNGV. The junction had 16 bases not matched to a gene; V was cut back by 5 bases and J by 9 bases. This CDR3 is 16 amino acids long.

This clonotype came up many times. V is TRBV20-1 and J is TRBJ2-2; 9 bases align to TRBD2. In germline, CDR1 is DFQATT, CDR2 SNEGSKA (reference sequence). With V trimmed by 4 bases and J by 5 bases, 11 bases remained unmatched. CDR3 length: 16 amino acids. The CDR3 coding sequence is TGCAGTGCTACCCAGCGGGGGGTTACGGGGACCGGGGAGCTGTTTTTT. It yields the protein CSATQRGVTGTGELFF.